This is a list of T cell receptor beta chains from one sample in a study of vaccination effects on CD4 cells after COVID-19. Data came from immunoSEQ multiplex PCR; TCRdb stores just in-frame clones and leaves some out. The sample lists over 25,000 clones; 74% were seen once. These receptors lack a known antigen. Sequenced material: CD4+ T cells from PBMCs cultured with HCoV-229E spike peptides, taken after COVID-19 vaccination. These receptors were obtained from a human donor who received a COVID-19 vaccine. The CDR3 runs from the conserved cysteine through the conserved F or W. A D gene is named only where the DNA matches it firmly. Clone size is shown for a subset of rows, as once, few, many or a class of expanded clone.

TGTGCCAGTAGTATTGCAGGGGGCGGCAATCAGCCCCAGCATTTT CASSIAGGGNQPQHF few TRBV19 TRBD1 TRBJ1-5
TGTGCCAGCAGTTCCGGACAGGTCAACACAGATACGCAGTATTTT CASSSGQVNTDTQYF once TRBV5-4 TRBD1 TRBJ2-3
TGTGCCAGCTACCCGGGATGGAGGGCCCAGGGACAGCCCCAGCATTTT CASYPGWRAQGQPQHF few TRBV2 . TRBJ1-5
TGTGCCAGCAGTCAGCCGGCGGACACCCTGAACACCGGGGAGCTGTTTTTT CASSQPADTLNTGELFF . TRBV7-9 . TRBJ2-2
TGTGCCAGCAGCCCGGGGCTAGCGGGGGGACAAGAGACCCAGTACTTC CASSPGLAGGQETQYF . TRBV5-4 TRBD2 TRBJ2-5
TGCGCCAGCAGTCGGCTAGCGGGAGACTGGATAAATGAGCAGTTCTTC CASSRLAGDWINEQFF . TRBV10-1 TRBD2 TRBJ2-1
TGTGCCAGCTCACCATTCGACAGGGCCCGAGATGGCTACACCTTC CASSPFDRARDGYTF . TRBV18 TRBD1 TRBJ1-2
TGTGCCAGCAGCGTACCGACCGGACAGGGCAATGAGCAGTTCTTC CASSVPTGQGNEQFF . TRBV9 TRBD1 TRBJ2-1
TGTGCCAGCAGCTTAGTTCGGGCTAGCAATGAGCAGTTCTTC CASSLVRASNEQFF . TRBV11-2 . TRBJ2-1
TGCGCCAGCAGCTCCTTGGGCCCCGGGAACACTGAAGCTTTCTTT CASSSLGPGNTEAFF . TRBV5-1 . TRBJ1-1
TGTGCCAGCAGCCGTGACCTGAACACTGAAGCTTTCTTT CASSRDLNTEAFF . TRBV2 . TRBJ1-1
TGTGCCACCAGCAGAGATAGCGACAGGGTAACTCCTGGGGCCAACGTCCTGACTTTC CATSRDSDRVTPGANVLTF . TRBV15 TRBD1 TRBJ2-6
TGTGCCTGGACACCAGCTCCAACTAATGAAAAACTGTTTTTT CAWTPAPTNEKLFF . TRBV30 . TRBJ1-4
TGTGCCAGCAGTCCGGGACAGCTCTCTGGAAACACCATATATTTT CASSPGQLSGNTIYF . TRBV28 TRBD1 TRBJ1-3
TGTGCCAGCAGCTTGGCCGGGGGTAATCAGCCCCAGCATTTT CASSLAGGNQPQHF few TRBV5-4 . TRBJ1-5
TGTGCTAGTGCCTCCTCGCACCGGGGAAACTACGAGCAGTACTTC CASASSHRGNYEQYF . TRBV12-5 . TRBJ2-7
TGTGCCACCAGCAGATACAGGGTCCTCAACTTCTATGGCTACACCTTC CATSRYRVLNFYGYTF . TRBV15 . TRBJ1-2
TGCGCCAGCAGCCAAGACGGGCTACTAGTAGGCGAGCAGTACTTC CASSQDGLLVGEQYF . TRBV4-1 . TRBJ2-7
TGCGCCAGCAGCTCAACCCCTTCGGGGCTTTCCTACGAGCAGTACTTC CASSSTPSGLSYEQYF few TRBV5-1 . TRBJ2-7
TGTGCCAGCATTTACCACGGGGAGCTGTTTTTT CASIYHGELFF . TRBV2 . TRBJ2-2
TGTGCCAGTTCACCAGGGGGACAGCTTGGCTACACCTTC CASSPGGQLGYTF few TRBV6-5 TRBD1 TRBJ1-2
TGTGCCAGCACCAACACAGATACGCAGTATTTT CASTNTDTQYF . TRBV2 . TRBJ2-3
TGTGCCAGCAGCCCGGGGGTGATCTACGAGCAGTACTTC CASSPGVIYEQYF . TRBV3-1/TRBV3-2 . TRBJ2-7
TGCGCCAGCAGCTTGGGAGACTCTGGAAACACCATATATTTT CASSLGDSGNTIYF . TRBV5-1 . TRBJ1-3
TGCGCCAGCAGCCATGTAGGACTAGCGGGGGGGCTTGTGGTCAATGAGCAGTTCTTC CASSHVGLAGGLVVNEQFF medium-sized TRBV4-1 TRBD2 TRBJ2-1
TGTGCCAGCAGTACCGGGGGCGGGGAGCTGTTTTTT CASSTGGGELFF . TRBV2 . TRBJ2-2